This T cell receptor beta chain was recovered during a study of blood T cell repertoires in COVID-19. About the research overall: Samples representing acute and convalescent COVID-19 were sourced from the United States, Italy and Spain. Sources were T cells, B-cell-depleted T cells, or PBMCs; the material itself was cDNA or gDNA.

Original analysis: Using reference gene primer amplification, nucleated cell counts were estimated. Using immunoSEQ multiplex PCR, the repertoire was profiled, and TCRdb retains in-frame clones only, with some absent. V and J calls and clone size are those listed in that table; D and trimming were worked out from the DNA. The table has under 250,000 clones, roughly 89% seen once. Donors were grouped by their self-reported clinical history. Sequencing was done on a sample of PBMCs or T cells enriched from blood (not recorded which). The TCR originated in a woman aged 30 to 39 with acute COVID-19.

Here the CDR3 reads CAWTGGHGELFF. In DNA, the CDR3 is TGTGCCTGGACGGGGGGGCACGGGGAGCTGTTTTTT. V usage is TRBV30 and J usage is TRBJ2-2; 8 bases are a match to TRBD2. The CDR3 sequence is 12 residues long. V lost 4 bases, J lost 7 bases, and 2 bases stayed unmatched. The V gene's germline CDR1 is GTSNPN and CDR2 SVGIG (reference sequence).